One sample yielded the 29 T cell receptor beta chains listed below, sequenced in a study of CD8+ T cells in alopecia areata. Treatment meaning: oral pan-JAK inhibitor, 5-10 mg twice daily. RNA was isolated and reverse transcribed to cDNA, the sequencing template. Clones were read by immunoSEQ multiplex PCR, and TCRdb kept only the in-frame ones, dropping some. The data hold more than 90,000 clones, with approximately 59% observed a single time. Source: CD8+ T cells sorted from blood, taken at week 4, from a patient treated with tofacitinib. The receptors come from a human donor with alopecia areata.

The genes are TRBV10-2 and TRBJ1-2, with 9 bases lining up with TRBD1. Germline V CDR1 and CDR2: WSHSY, SAAADI. The CDR3 extends over 14 amino acids. Germline trimming cut 4 bases from V and 3 bases from J; bases unmatched to any gene: 3. In DNA, the CDR3 is TGCGCCAGCAGTGCTGGGACAGGGTACTATGGCTACACCTTC. It specifies CASSAGTGYYGYTF.

The chain combines TRBV7-2 with TRBJ2-5; TRBD2 aligns across 11 bases. Germline CDR1 reads SGHTA; CDR2 reads FQGNSA. The CDR3 has 18 residues. Trimming took 2 bases from V and 4 from J; bases not matched to a gene: 12. The CDR3 sequence is CASSLKRVAGGIAETQYF. CDR3 DNA: TGTGCCAGCAGCTTAAAGCGGGTAGCGGGGGGGATAGCAGAGACCCAGTACTTC.

This clone was recorded only once. V usage is TRBV4-1 and J usage is TRBJ2-1; D call uncertain. The V end was cut by 0 bases, the J end by 8 bases, with 5 bases between. Germline V gene lookup returns CDR1 MGHRA and CDR2 YSYEKL. The length of the CDR3 is 12 residues. The DNA for the CDR3 is TGCGCCAGCAGCCAAGATTGGGATGAGCAGTTCTTC. Protein sequence: CASSQDWDEQFF.

This clone showed up just a few times. The chain employs TRBV5-4 and TRBJ1-6; no firm D call. The CDR3 runs 12 residues. Germline CDR1 reads SGHNT; CDR2 reads YYREEE (reference sequence). V was cut by 0 bases and J by 7 bases, with 2 bases left in between. The CDR3 loop reads CASSLENSPLHF. Written as DNA, the CDR3 is TGTGCCAGCAGCTTGGAGAATTCACCCCTCCACTTT.

This clone was observed once. V usage is TRBV5-6 and J usage is TRBJ1-5; possibly TRBD1 for D (5 bases). The CDR3 is made up of 15 amino acids. The germline gives CDR1 SGHDT, CDR2 YYEEEE. The V end was cut by 0 bases, the J end by 3 bases, with 10 bases between. This CDR3 reads CASSLVGGTNQPQHF. DNA for the CDR3: TGTGCCAGCAGCTTGGTGGGGGGAACCAATCAGCCCCAGCATTTT. The full variable domain, in which reference TRBV5-6 and TRBJ1-5 provide the parts outside the CDR3, is DAGVTQSPTHLIKTRGQQVTLRCSPKSGHDTVSWYQQALGQGPQFIFQYYEEEERQRGNFPDRFSGHQFPNYSSELNVNALLLGDSALYLCASSLVGGTNQPQHFGDGTRLSIL.

With regard to this clone: Other DNA sequences in this sample translate to the same CDR3. This rearrangement joins TRBV30 to TRBJ2-7; D remains ambiguous. The CDR3 runs 11 residues. Trimming took 1 base from V and 3 from J, leaving 4 bases between them. CDR1 and CDR2 (germline): GTSNPN, SVGIG (reference sequence). CDR3 in DNA: TGTGCCTGGAGTGGCGACTACGAGCAGTACTTC. This codes for CAWSGDYEQYF.

The J gene is TRBJ1-5, the V gene TRBV19; D possibly corresponds to TRBD1 (5 bases). Trimming took off 3 bases at V and 7 bases at J, with 13 bases between the two ends. The germline V gene encodes CDR1 LNHDA and CDR2 SQIVND (reference sequence). This CDR3 spans 14 amino acids. The CDR3 is CASSMGQGGQPQHF. CDR3 DNA sequence: TGTGCCAGTAGTATGGGGCAGGGCGGGCAGCCCCAGCATTTT.

The chain combines TRBV29-1 with TRBJ1-5; 12 nucleotides line up with TRBD1. Unmatched junction bases numbered 4, after V lost 0 bases and J lost 7 bases. CDR1 is SQVTM, CDR2 ANQGSEA, per germline. This CDR3 is 15 amino acids long. CDR3 DNA: TGCAGCGTTGAAGACGGGACAGGGGGCGGACAGCCCCAGCATTTT. Translated: CSVEDGTGGGQPQHF.

This clone was observed a single time. The chain carries TRBV7-9 and TRBJ1-5; D perhaps matches TRBD1 (5 bases). Trimming took off 4 bases at V and 8 bases at J, with 15 bases between the two ends. The CDR3 runs 14 residues. In germline, CDR1 is SEHNR, CDR2 FQNEAQ (reference sequence). CDR3 DNA: TGTGCCAGCAGCTCGGGAACAGGAGCGGAGCCCCAGCATTTT. Protein product: CASSSGTGAEPQHF. The entire variable domain, with the rest obtained from reference TRBV7-9 and TRBJ1-5, is as follows: DTGVSQNPRHKITKRGQNVTFRCDPISEHNRLYWYRQTLGQGPEFLTYFQNEAQLEKSRLLSDRFSAERPKGSFSTLEIQRTEQGDSAMYLCASSSGTGAEPQHFGDGTRLSIL.

The sample holds a few counts of this clone. The V call is TRBV30, the J call TRBJ2-7, with a weak D call TRBD1 (5 bases). CDR3 length: 12 residues. Germline assignment: CDR1 GTSNPN and CDR2 SVGIG (reference sequence). V dropped 0 bases and J dropped 5 bases, with 8 bases sitting between them. The CDR3 nucleotides read TGTGCCTGGAGTGTACAAGGGGACGAGCAGTACTTC. Its protein is CAWSVQGDEQYF. Full variable domain (outside the CDR3, taken from reference TRBV30 and TRBJ2-7): SQTIHQWPATLVQPVGSPLSLECTVEGTSNPNLYWYRQAAGRGLQLLFYSVGIGQISSEVPQNLSASRPQDRQFILSSKKLLLSDSGFYLCAWSVQGDEQYFGPGTRLTVT.

This chain connects TRBV2 to TRBJ1-2; D is perhaps TRBD1 (5 bases). V was trimmed by 2 bases and J by 4 bases, leaving 11 bases between them. Germline V gene data show CDR1 as SNHLY and CDR2 as FYNNEI. This CDR3 is 14 amino acids long. CDR3 in amino acids: CASSERGGLYGYTF. CDR3 DNA sequence: TGTGCCAGCAGTGAAAGGGGCGGACTCTATGGCTACACCTTC.

The rearrangement uses TRBV6-5 and TRBJ1-3; perhaps TRBD1 as D (5 bases). V was shortened by 10 bases and J by 0 bases, with 7 bases between the two germline ends. This CDR3 comprises 12 residues. CDR1 is MNHEY and CDR2 is SVGAGI in the germline V gene. The CDR3 spells CATRASGNTIYF. CDR3 bases: TGTGCCACCAGGGCCTCTGGAAACACCATATATTTT.

In its sample, this clone was seen once. The chain employs TRBV13 and TRBJ2-7; D is unclear. Germline loops: CDR1 PRHDT, CDR2 FYEKMQ (reference sequence). CDR3 size: 14 residues. V was pared by 1 base and J by 2 bases, with 9 bases between. For the CDR3, the DNA is TGTGCCAGCAGCTTAGTGGGGATGACCTACGAGCAGTACTTC. Amino acids: CASSLVGMTYEQYF.

CDR3 sequence reads: CSVVFQGNEQYF. The CDR3 DNA is TGCAGCGTTGTTTTCCAGGGGAACGAGCAGTACTTC. The chain combines TRBV29-1 with TRBJ2-7; tentatively, D is TRBD1 (6 bases). CDR1 is SQVTM, CDR2 ANQGSEA, per germline. This CDR3 comprises 12 residues. Trimming removed 4 bases at V and 5 bases at J, with 12 bases between.

This clone was counted only a few times. The chain uses TRBV29-1 and TRBJ2-7, with 7 bases lining up with TRBD1. CDR3 length: 15 residues. Unmatched junction bases numbered 14, after V lost 6 bases and J lost 3 bases. CDR1 is SQVTM, CDR2 ANQGSEA, per germline. As DNA, the CDR3 is TGCAGCGTGGGGACCGCGACAGGGCCGGACTACGAGCAGTACTTC. This translates into CSVGTATGPDYEQYF.

J is TRBJ2-5 and V is TRBV7-9, with 8 positions matching TRBD1. Germline V gene data show CDR1 as SEHNR and CDR2 as FQNEAQ (reference sequence). The V segment lost 3 bases and the J segment 1 base; nucleotides outside the gene matches: 4. The CDR3 sequence is 15 residues long. CDR3 loop: CASSLGQDRQETQYF. The CDR3 DNA reads as TGTGCCAGCAGCTTGGGACAGGACCGCCAAGAGACCCAGTACTTC.

CDR3 coding DNA: TGTGCCAGCAGCTTGAAGTCCGCCACTGAAGCTTTCTTT. This gives the protein CASSLKSATEAFF. This chain joins TRBV5-6 and TRBJ1-1; D is unclear. Looked up from germline, CDR1 is SGHDT and CDR2 is YYEEEE. Trimming pared 1 base from V and 4 bases from J, leaving 8 bases between. CDR3 size: 13 residues.

This chain links TRBV30 with TRBJ2-3; TRBD1 might be the D (6 bases). In germline, CDR1 is GTSNPN, CDR2 SVGIG (reference sequence). Trimming removed 1 base from V and 0 bases from J, with 11 bases in between. This CDR3 has 15 residues. CDR3 in amino acids: CAWSGWDTSTDTQYF. The DNA of the CDR3 is TGTGCCTGGAGTGGATGGGACACTAGCACAGATACGCAGTATTTT.

The rearrangement links TRBV29-1 to TRBJ2-7; D might be TRBD1 or TRBD2, each matching 6 bases. V lost 1 base to trimming and J lost 2 bases, with 18 bases between them. Germline CDR1 SQVTM, CDR2 ANQGSEA. This CDR3 is 16 amino acids long. CDR3 nucleotide sequence: TGCAGCGTTGAAGGATTCCACAGGGAGGATCCCTACGAGCAGTACTTC. Amino acids: CSVEGFHREDPYEQYF.

This chain connects TRBV5-4 to TRBJ2-3, with D uncertain. V lost 2 bases and J 4 bases, leaving 17 bases between the germline ends. Germline V gene lookup returns CDR1 SGHNT and CDR2 YYREEE (reference sequence). This CDR3 region has 16 residues. The CDR3 protein is CASSLWGSPYPDTQYF. For the CDR3, the DNA is TGTGCCAGCAGCTTATGGGGATCCCCGTACCCAGATACGCAGTATTTT.

This clone was found once. For the CDR3, the DNA is TGTGCCAGCAGCCCCCCGGGGCTAGCGGCAGATACGCAGTATTTT. Amino acids: CASSPPGLAADTQYF. The chain combines TRBV9 with TRBJ2-3, with TRBD2 matching 7 bases. The junction had 9 bases not matched to a gene; V was cut back by 4 bases and J by 4 bases. Germline CDR1 and CDR2: SGDLS and YYNGEE. The CDR3 is 15 amino acids.

The CDR3 sequence: CARRLAGSTDTQYF. The CDR3 DNA reads as TGTGCCCGCCGACTAGCGGGGAGCACAGATACGCAGTATTTT. The chain recombines TRBV30 with TRBJ2-3; the match to TRBD2 covers 11 bases. J gave up 0 bases and V 8 bases, and 4 bases lay outside the gene matches. Germline loops: CDR1 GTSNPN, CDR2 SVGIG (reference sequence). CDR3 length: 14 residues.

The rearrangement uses TRBV29-1 and TRBJ2-7; D unclear. CDR1 is SQVTM, CDR2 ANQGSEA, per germline. Between the trimmed V and J ends, which lost 1 base and 4 bases, there was a span of 11 bases. The CDR3 length is 13 residues. The CDR3 is CSVEVLERYEQYF. CDR3 in DNA: TGCAGCGTTGAAGTCCTTGAACGGTACGAGCAGTACTTC.

The rearrangement links TRBV23-1 to TRBJ2-5, with 8 bases matching TRBD2. TRBV23-1 is classed as an ORF, of uncertain function. This CDR3 is 15 amino acids long. Trimming cost V 3 bases and J 5 bases; bases outside gene matches: 8. The CDR3 DNA is TGCGCCAGCAGTCAGGGACGAGCGGGGGTGGAGACCCAGTACTTC. It is translated as CASSQGRAGVETQYF.

This clone was recorded a few times. This chain links TRBV4-1 with TRBJ2-6; D remains unclear. The CDR3 length is 16 residues. CDR1 and CDR2 from the germline V gene are MGHRA and YSYEKL. V was clipped by 0 bases and J by 2 bases, with 8 bases between them. CDR3 coding DNA: TGCGCCAGCAGCCAAGATCTAGGGACTGGGGCCAACGTCCTGACTTTC. It is translated as CASSQDLGTGANVLTF.

This clone was counted only a few times. This chain connects TRBV30 to TRBJ1-1, with a tentative D call TRBD1 (5 bases). Germline V gene lookup returns CDR1 GTSNPN and CDR2 SVGIG (reference sequence). The CDR3 is 12 residues long. V lost 2 bases and J 7 bases, leaving 11 bases between the germline ends. DNA for the CDR3: TGTGCCTGGAGTAGGACTGGGGGTGAAGCTTTCTTT. Translated: CAWSRTGGEAFF.

This clone was seen repeatedly, ten times or more. The V call is TRBV19, the J call TRBJ1-1, with D uncertain. Germline CDR1 and CDR2: LNHDA and SQIVND (reference sequence). The CDR3 sequence is 13 residues long. Trimming stripped 3 bases from V and 3 bases from J, with 8 bases between. This CDR3 is CASSMTRDTEAFF. Written as DNA, the CDR3 is TGTGCCAGTAGTATGACGAGGGACACTGAAGCTTTCTTT.

This clone was counted between two and nine times. The chain carries TRBV27 and TRBJ2-5, with D perhaps matching TRBD2 (5 bases). CDR3 size: 16 residues. In germline, CDR1 is MNHEY, CDR2 SMNVEV (reference sequence). The germline V and J ends were trimmed by 6 bases and 1 base, with 18 bases remaining between them. CDR3 sequence reads: CASSPWKEAGQETQYF. The CDR3 DNA is TGTGCCAGCAGCCCCTGGAAAGAGGCGGGCCAAGAGACCCAGTACTTC.

A note on this clone: Other DNA sequences from this sample encode an identical CDR3 as well. V is TRBV29-1 and J is TRBJ2-7; the D is unclear. The CDR3 spans 10 residues. Germline CDR1 is SQVTM and CDR2 is ANQGSEA. V dropped 7 bases and J dropped 3 bases, with 7 bases sitting between them. DNA for the CDR3: TGCAGCGCCTTAGGCTACGAGCAGTACTTC. Translated: CSALGYEQYF.